One T cell receptor beta chain is described in this entry. This clone's antigen is unknown. Per-base qualities were not stored, and no clone one base away is much larger. TCRbeta CDR3 regions were amplified from genomic DNA by means of the immunoSEQ Assay, a bias-controlled multiplex PCR. Per the source publication's procedure: The number of nucleated cells in each sample was estimated by amplification of reference gene primers within the assay. To quantify the absolute abundance of each unique TCRbeta CDR3 rearrangement, sequence reads were collapsed and filtered. For each sample, productive Simpson clonality was calculated as the square root of Simpson's diversity index across productive rearrangements. TCRdb's version of the immuneACCESS table is confined to in-frame rearrangements and falls short of the full clone set. An unresolved V gene accounts for under half of the shortfall where checked; the remainder is of unknown origin. V, J and clone size derive from that table, while D and trimming were established from the DNA sequence. The sample data list 50,000 to 80,000 clones, and more than 75% of these were observed just once. The top ten clones comprise 4% to 5.5% of the sample.

This entry is derived from a study of blood T cell repertoires in COVID-19 (dated by TCRdb to 2020 to 2021). Regarding the research as a whole: The collaborator samples originated in the United States, Italy and Spain and spanned the acute and convalescent phases of COVID-19. The prospective study material was composed of cDNA or gDNA derived from T cells, B-cell-depleted T cells, or PBMCs. A freely available public database, intended as a resource for researchers studying the immune response to SARS-CoV-2, is where the repertoires were released. The dataset comprised deeply sampled blood TCRbeta repertoires from subjects exposed to, actively infected with, or recovered from COVID-19. Where HLA class I and class II types were available, the types were taken from metadata supplied by the sample provider, not from assay-based typing. A de-identified subject ID, COVID-19 status, age in years and sex were almost always included in the sample metadata. The samples were drawn from the first 160 participants of the ongoing ImmuneRACE study and from more than 1,000 subjects provided by 6 global collaborators. The research as a whole found: The quantity of clinical and demographic metadata differed by source and by participant and was supplied without curation.

The collaborating institutions used their own protocols to collect whole blood in K2EDTA tubes. For TCRbeta analysis, collaborators shipped samples in one of three forms: frozen whole blood, isolated PBMCs, or DNA extracted from either of those sample types. The receptor was isolated from a human donor in a cohort sampled during active COVID-19. Sequenced material: peripheral blood.

DNA sequence: TGTGCCAGTAGTCCTCGGGGAGACAGGGGATTGGAGACCCAGTACTTC. This encodes CASSPRGDRGLETQYF. The chain couples TRBV19 to TRBJ2-5; 8 nucleotides in the junction match TRBD1. V and J are trimmed by 5 bases and 5 bases, and the gene matches miss 13 bases of the junction. Its CDR3 holds 16 amino acids, cysteine through phenylalanine. Of all the DNA, just the CDR3 is kept, 48 bases in frame from base 1. Via the germline V gene (reference sequence), CDR1 is LNHDA and CDR2 SQIVND.